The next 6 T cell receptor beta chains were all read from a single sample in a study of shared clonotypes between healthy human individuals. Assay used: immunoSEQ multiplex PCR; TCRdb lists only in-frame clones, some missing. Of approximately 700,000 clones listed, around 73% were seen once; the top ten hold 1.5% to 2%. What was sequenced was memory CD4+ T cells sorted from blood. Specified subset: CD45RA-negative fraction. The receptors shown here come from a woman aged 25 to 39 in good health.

CDR3 protein: CASSLLGHGGEKLFF. The CDR3 DNA follows: TGTGCCAGCAGCTTACTTGGGCACGGGGGTGAAAAACTGTTTTTT. The chain carries TRBV7-9 and TRBJ1-4; TRBD1 might be the D (5 bases). V shed 2 bases and J shed 7 bases, with 14 bases lying between them. Germline V gene data show CDR1 as SEHNR and CDR2 as FQNEAQ (reference sequence). The CDR3 runs 15 residues.

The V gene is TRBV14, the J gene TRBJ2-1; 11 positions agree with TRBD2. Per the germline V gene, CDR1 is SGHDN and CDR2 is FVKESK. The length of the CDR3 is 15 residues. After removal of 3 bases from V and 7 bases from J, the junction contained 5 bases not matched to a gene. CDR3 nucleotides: TGTGCCAGCAGCCAGGGACTAGCGGCGGAGAATGAGCAGTTCTTC. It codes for CASSQGLAAENEQFF.

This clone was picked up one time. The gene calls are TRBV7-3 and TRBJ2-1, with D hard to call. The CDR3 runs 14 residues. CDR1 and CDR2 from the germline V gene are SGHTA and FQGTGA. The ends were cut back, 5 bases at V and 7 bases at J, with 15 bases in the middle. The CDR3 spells CASSQLGGVNEQFF. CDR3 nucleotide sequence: TGTGCCAGCAGCCAACTCGGTGGGGTAAATGAGCAGTTCTTC.

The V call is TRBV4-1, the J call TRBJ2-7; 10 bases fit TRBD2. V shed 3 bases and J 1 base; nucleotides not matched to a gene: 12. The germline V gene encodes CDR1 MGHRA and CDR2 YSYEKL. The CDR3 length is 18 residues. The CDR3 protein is CASSHPIVRSGRSYEQYF. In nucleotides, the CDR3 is TGCGCCAGCAGCCACCCTATTGTGCGTAGCGGGAGGTCCTACGAGCAGTACTTC.

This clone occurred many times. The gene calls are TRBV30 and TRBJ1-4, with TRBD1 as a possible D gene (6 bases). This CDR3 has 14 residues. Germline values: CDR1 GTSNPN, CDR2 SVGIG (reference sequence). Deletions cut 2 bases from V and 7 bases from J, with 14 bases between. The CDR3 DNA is TGTGCCTGGAGTCGTAGGGGGGGGAGTGAAAAACTGTTTTTT. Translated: CAWSRRGGSEKLFF.

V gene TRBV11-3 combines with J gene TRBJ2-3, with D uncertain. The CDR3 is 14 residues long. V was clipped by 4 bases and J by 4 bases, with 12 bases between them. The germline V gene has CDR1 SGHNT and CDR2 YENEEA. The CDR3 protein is CASSSRLGSDTQYF. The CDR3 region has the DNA TGTGCCAGCAGCTCGCGGTTAGGGTCAGATACGCAGTATTTT.